One sample yielded the 19 T cell receptor beta chains listed below, sequenced in a study of response to subunit inactivated influenza vaccine. TCRdb independently ran MiXCR on the RT-PCR reads; one entry per CDR3 protein. The data show about 650,000 distinct CDR3 sequences, 15% to 17% seen once. The material was PBMCs from blood, obtained 11 to 12 days after vaccination. These receptors all stem from a man in his forties or fifties who received an inactivated influenza vaccine.

A remark on this clonotype: The DNA is omitted, as the CDR3 cannot be located on it reliably, and the CDR3 follows TCRdb's listing. The rearrangement uses TRBV4-3 and TRBJ2-2; the table's D call, TRBD1, has no DNA check behind it. CDR1 and CDR2 (germline): LGHNA, YSLEER. The CDR3 comprises 17 residues, both ends counted. CDR3: CASSQDSGQAVAGELFF.

This clonotype has more than one count but fewer than ten. The V call is TRBV7-8, the J call TRBJ2-1, with 7 bases fitting TRBD2. V lost 7 bases, J lost 2 bases, and 11 bases stayed unmatched. Germline V gene lookup returns CDR1 SGHVS and CDR2 FQNEAQ. CDR3 length: 16 residues. The CDR3 nucleotides are TGTGCCAGCACCCTATCCGGGGGAGGGACCTACAATGAGCAGTTCTTC. Translated: CASTLSGGGTYNEQFF.

V is TRBV10-3 and J is TRBJ1-5, with D hard to call. With 0 bases removed from V and 5 bases from J, the gap between germline ends came to 11 bases. CDR1 is ENHRY, CDR2 SYGVKD, per germline. CDR3 length: 15 amino acids. CDR3 bases: TGTGCCATCAGTGAGTCTGGCAGATCGGATCAGCCCCAGCATTTT. This codes for CAISESGRSDQPQHF.

This sequence joins TRBV30 and TRBJ2-7; D gene ambiguous. CDR3 length: 13 residues. Germline V CDR1 and CDR2: GTSNPN, SVGIG (reference sequence). With 0 bases removed from V and 0 bases from J, the gap between germline ends came to 6 bases. The CDR3 bases are TGTGCCTGGAGTGTACTTGTCTCCTACGAGCAGTACTTC. Amino acid sequence: CAWSVLVSYEQYF.

The chain carries TRBV5-2 and TRBJ2-5; the table's D call TRBD2 went unverified against the DNA. TRBV5-2 is classified as a pseudogene. The CDR3 is 13 residues long. CDR3 amino acids: CAMGPELQETQYF. The CDR3 bases are TGTGCCATGGGCCCCGAGCTCCAAGAGACCCAGTACTTC.

V is TRBV11-2 and J is TRBJ2-5; 15 positions match TRBD2. Germline-derived CDR1 and CDR2 are SGHAT and FQNNGV. This CDR3 is built from 16 residues. V shed 5 bases, J shed 5 bases, and the junction held 6 bases outside the gene matches. The CDR3 nucleotides are TGTGCCAGCAGCCCAGGACTAGCGGGGGGGCTGGAGACCCAGTACTTC. It encodes CASSPGLAGGLETQYF.

This clonotype has only a few counts. The V call is TRBV5-1, the J call TRBJ2-2, with D uncertain. Germline-derived CDR1 and CDR2 are SGHRS and YFSETQ. With 3 bases removed from V and 5 bases from J, the gap between germline ends came to 11 bases. The CDR3 totals 14 residues. CDR3 coding DNA: TGCGCCAGCAGCTGGAAGGGTGGGACCGGGGAGCTGTTTTTT. Its translation: CASSWKGGTGELFF.

This clonotype showed up just a few times. The J gene is TRBJ2-1, the V gene TRBV12-3 or TRBV12-4; D perhaps matches TRBD2 (5 bases). Trimming removed 4 bases at V and 6 bases at J, with 13 bases between. This CDR3 region has 14 residues. Written as DNA, the CDR3 is TGTGCCAGCAGTTCAGGCCAGACTATCAATGAGCAGTTCTTC. Translating gives CASSSGQTINEQFF.

A single count supports this clonotype. This rearrangement joins TRBV11-2 to TRBJ2-2; TRBD2 aligns across 7 bases. Germline V gene sequence: CDR1 SGHAT, CDR2 FQNNGV. J gave up 5 bases and V 5 bases, and 14 bases lay outside the gene matches. The CDR3 is made up of 17 amino acids. CDR3 residues: CASSPSSSGRLTGELFF. The CDR3 region has the DNA TGTGCCAGCAGCCCTTCCTCTAGCGGCCGCTTAACCGGGGAGCTGTTTTTT.

This clonotype has more than one count but fewer than ten. This chain connects TRBV12-3 or TRBV12-4 to TRBJ2-7; 8 bases match TRBD1. This CDR3 has 15 residues. V lost 3 bases and J lost 2; bases outside the gene matches: 6. The CDR3 sequence is CASSFIRTGPYEQYF. The CDR3 DNA reads TGTGCCAGCAGTTTTATAAGGACAGGGCCCTACGAGCAGTACTTC.

This clonotype was seen only a few times. V and J are TRBV28 and TRBJ2-7; the D gene is possibly TRBD1 (7 bases). The V and J ends lost 5 bases and 9 bases respectively, with 17 bases between them. Germline CDR1 and CDR2: MDHEN and SYDVKM. The CDR3 length is 13 residues. DNA of the CDR3: TGTGCCAGCAGTCCACCAGGGGGGTTGGGGCAGTACTTC. Protein sequence: CASSPPGGLGQYF.

This clonotype has more than one count but fewer than ten. The chain combines TRBV4-3 with TRBJ2-1, with D hard to call. Trimming took 0 bases from V and 0 from J, leaving 12 bases between them. Germline values: CDR1 LGHNA, CDR2 YSLEER. The CDR3 sequence is 17 residues long. CDR3 DNA: TGCGCCAGCAGCCAAGAGCCCCGGACCAGCTCCTACAATGAGCAGTTCTTC. This encodes CASSQEPRTSSYNEQFF.

This sequence joins TRBV20-1 and TRBJ2-7; D is perhaps TRBD1 (6 bases). The CDR3 extends over 16 amino acids. Looked up from germline, CDR1 is DFQATT and CDR2 is SNEGSKA (reference sequence). V was clipped by 0 bases and J by 3 bases, with 18 bases between them. CDR3 amino acids: CSARDAPSGHLYEQYF. In DNA, the CDR3 is TGCAGTGCTAGAGACGCCCCCTCGGGACATCTCTACGAGCAGTACTTC.

This clonotype appeared a few times. The V gene is TRBV7-9, the J gene TRBJ2-3, with 7 bases that match TRBD1. Germline CDR1 is SEHNR and CDR2 is FQNEAQ (reference sequence). The CDR3 is made up of 16 amino acids. Trimming at V came to 3 bases and at J to 2 bases, leaving 8 bases not matched to a gene. CDR3 loop: CASSFSGQVFTDTQYF. DNA for the CDR3: TGTGCCAGCAGCTTCTCAGGACAGGTTTTCACAGATACGCAGTATTTT.

This chain connects TRBV7-9 to TRBJ1-5; TRBD1 agrees at 9 bases. CDR3 length: 16 amino acids. The ends lost 0 bases at V and 4 bases at J; junction bases unmatched: 4. CDR1 SEHNR and CDR2 FQNEAQ come from the germline V gene (reference sequence). CDR3 in amino acids: CASSLARTGDNQPQHF. The CDR3 DNA follows: TGTGCCAGCAGCTTAGCTCGGACAGGGGATAATCAGCCCCAGCATTTT.

The chain joins TRBV5-1 to TRBJ2-3; 10 positions agree with TRBD2. The germline V gene encodes CDR1 SGHRS and CDR2 YFSETQ. CDR3 length: 16 amino acids. V lost 4 bases, J lost 4 bases, and 9 bases stayed unmatched. The CDR3 DNA is TGCGCCAGCAGCACCCTTCCAGCGGGGGGGGCAGATACGCAGTATTTT. Its translation is CASSTLPAGGADTQYF.

In this sample, this clonotype turned up a few times. This rearrangement joins TRBV20-1 to TRBJ2-2, with a tentative D call TRBD1 (6 bases). The CDR3 totals 14 residues. CDR1 DFQATT and CDR2 SNEGSKA come from the germline V gene (reference sequence). V lost 6 bases and J 1 base, leaving 12 bases between the germline ends. The CDR3 spells CSARDIQNTGELFF. DNA of the CDR3: TGCAGTGCACGGGACATTCAGAACACCGGGGAGCTGTTTTTT.

This clonotype was detected only a few times. This chain links TRBV7-2 with TRBJ1-6; D gene unclear. CDR1 and CDR2 (germline): SGHTA, FQGNSA. The ends were cut back, 0 bases at V and 8 bases at J, with 5 bases in the middle. CDR3 size: 13 residues. The CDR3, as DNA: TGTGCCAGCAGCTTAGCTATGTATTCACCCCTCCACTTT. Protein: CASSLAMYSPLHF.

There are a few counts of this clonotype. This chain connects TRBV24-1 to TRBJ2-3; D is perhaps TRBD1 (5 bases). This CDR3 has 13 residues. Germline V CDR1 and CDR2: KGHDR, SFDVKD. Between the trimmed V and J ends, which lost 5 bases and 5 bases, there was a span of 10 bases. In nucleotides, the CDR3 is TGTGCCACCAGTGTCTTGGGGCAAGATACGCAGTATTTT. This gives the protein CATSVLGQDTQYF.